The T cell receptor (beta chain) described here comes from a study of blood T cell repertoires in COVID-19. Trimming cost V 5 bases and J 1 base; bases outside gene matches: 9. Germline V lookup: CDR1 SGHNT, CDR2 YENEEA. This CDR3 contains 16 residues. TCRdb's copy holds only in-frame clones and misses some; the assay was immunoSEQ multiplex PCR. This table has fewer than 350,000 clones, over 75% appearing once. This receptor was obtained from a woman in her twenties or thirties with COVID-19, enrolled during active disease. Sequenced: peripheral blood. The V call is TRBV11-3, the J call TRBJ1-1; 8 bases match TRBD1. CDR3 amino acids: CASSNRQGNSNTEAFF. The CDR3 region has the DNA TGTGCCAGCAGCAACCGACAGGGGAATTCGAACACTGAAGCTTTCTTT.